These 4 T cell receptor beta chains share one sample of origin, sequenced in a study of identical twins. One entry per CDR3 protein, called by TCRdb with MiXCR from the 5' RACE reads. The sample shows roughly 540,000 distinct CDR3 sequences, less than 25% of them seen only once. The same data also contributed to another study, on T cells expressing NK-cell markers.

The sequencing sample was made of CD4+ T cells sorted from blood. These receptors were taken from a woman aged 18-30 years in good health.

The DNA of the CDR3 is TGTGCCAGCAGCCCCGGGACTAGCGGGAGCACTGAGCAGTTCTTC. As protein: CASSPGTSGSTEQFF. The V gene is TRBV3-1, the J gene TRBJ2-1; 14 nucleotides match TRBD2. Losses at the gene ends were 4 bases for V and 9 bases for J; bases not matched to a gene: 5. The CDR3 runs 15 residues. Germline V gene lookup returns CDR1 LGHDT and CDR2 YNNKEL (reference sequence).

The gene calls are TRBV7-7 and TRBJ2-1; maybe TRBD1 (5 bases). The V end was cut by 1 base, the J end by 7 bases, with 8 bases between. Germline lookup yields CDR1 SSHAT and CDR2 FNYEAQ (reference sequence). The CDR3 length is 13 residues. CDR3 nucleotides: TGTGCCAGCAGCTTAGACGCAGGGAATGAGCAGTTCTTC. It yields the protein CASSLDAGNEQFF. Supplemented by reference TRBV7-7 and TRBJ2-1, the full variable domain reads GAGVSQSPRYKVTKRGQDVTLRCDPISSHATLYWYQQALGQGPEFLTYFNYEAQPDKSGLPSDRFSAERPEGSISTLTIQRTEQRDSAMYRCASSLDAGNEQFFGPGTRLTVL.

The CDR3 DNA is TGCAGTGCCCTTGCGGGGACCAGCGCAGATACGCAGTATTTT. Its protein is CSALAGTSADTQYF. The chain couples TRBV20-1 to TRBJ2-3; a weak D match, TRBD2 (6 bases). CDR1 and CDR2 (germline): DFQATT, SNEGSKA (reference sequence). CDR3 length equals 14 residues. The V gene lost 6 bases and the J gene lost 4 bases, with 17 bases spanning the gap.

This clonotype appeared a few times. The chain recombines TRBV6-5 with TRBJ2-7, with a weak D call TRBD2 (5 bases). CDR3 length: 14 residues. Germline CDR1 MNHEY, CDR2 SVGAGI. V lost 4 bases to trimming and J lost 2 bases, with 12 bases between them. The CDR3 bases are TGTGCCAGCAGTTTGTCATATAGCGCCTACGAGCAGTACTTC. Residues: CASSLSYSAYEQYF.